A single sample is the source of the 15 T cell receptor beta chains below, sequenced in a study of response to subunit inactivated influenza vaccine. TCRdb fed the RT-PCR reads into MiXCR, producing one record per CDR3 protein. Of roughly 460,000 distinct CDR3 sequences listed, about 10% are singletons. The sequences come from PBMCs from blood, collected roughly 6 weeks after vaccination. The receptors stem from a man aged 50-59 years who received an inactivated influenza vaccine.

The rearrangement joins TRBV12-3 or TRBV12-4 to TRBJ2-3, with 9 bases fitting TRBD2. The CDR3 totals 17 residues. V gave up 7 bases and J gave up 3 bases; unmatched junction bases: 14. In DNA form, the CDR3 reads TGTGCCAGCAACATCCTCCCTTTAGCGGGGGTAACAGATACGCAGTATTTT. Protein sequence: CASNILPLAGVTDTQYF.

The chain uses TRBV5-1 and TRBJ2-7; D gene uncertain. The CDR3 loop spans 14 amino acids. Trimming cost V 3 bases and J 1 base, with 11 bases left between them. CDR1 is SGHRS and CDR2 is YFSETQ in the germline V gene. CDR3 loop: CASSSTAVSYEQYF. DNA for the CDR3: TGCGCCAGCAGCTCAACTGCCGTATCCTACGAGCAGTACTTC.

The chain carries TRBV7-6 and TRBJ2-1; the match to TRBD1 covers 7 bases. V lost 5 bases to trimming and J lost 0 bases; unmatched junction nucleotides: 7. The germline CDR1 and CDR2 sequences are SGHVS and FNYEAQ. This CDR3 comprises 16 residues. CDR3: CASSEGQLTSYNEQFF. The CDR3 coding sequence is TGTGCCAGCAGCGAGGGACAGCTGACCTCCTACAATGAGCAGTTCTTC.

This rearrangement joins TRBV5-5 to TRBJ1-1, with D possibly matching TRBD1 (6 bases). CDR1 is SGHKS, CDR2 YYEKEE, per germline (reference sequence). The V gene lost 4 bases and the J gene lost 2 bases, with 12 bases spanning the gap. CDR3 length: 14 amino acids. The CDR3 spells CASSGLQGNTEAFF. The CDR3 region has the DNA TGTGCCAGCAGCGGCCTACAGGGTAACACTGAAGCTTTCTTT.

This clonotype showed up many times. This chain connects TRBV20-1 to TRBJ2-1; 9 nucleotides agree with TRBD2. The length of the CDR3 is 13 residues. CDR1 and CDR2 (germline): DFQATT, SNEGSKA (reference sequence). V lost 3 bases, J lost 5 bases, and 2 bases stayed unmatched. The CDR3 is CSASASGNNEQFF. CDR3 coding DNA: TGCAGTGCTAGTGCTAGCGGGAACAATGAGCAGTTCTTC.

The gene calls are TRBV5-5 and TRBJ2-3; D is possibly TRBD2 (6 bases). V was shortened by 4 bases and J by 2 bases, with 11 bases between the two germline ends. Germline CDR1 is SGHKS and CDR2 is YYEKEE (reference sequence). The CDR3 spans 14 residues. This CDR3 reads CASSPDYNTDTQYF. The CDR3 DNA sequence: TGTGCCAGCAGCCCGGACTACAACACAGATACGCAGTATTTT.

This clonotype has more than one count but fewer than ten. The chain joins TRBV7-8 to TRBJ2-3; 11 positions match TRBD2. The CDR3 covers 16 residues. The germline CDR1 and CDR2 sequences are SGHVS and FQNEAQ. J lost 3 bases, V lost 7 bases, and 9 bases had no gene match. The CDR3 reads CASNHQGLAVTDTQYF. CDR3 nucleotides: TGTGCCAGCAACCACCAGGGACTAGCGGTTACAGATACGCAGTATTTT.

This clonotype was seen many times. The CDR3 nucleotides read TGTGCCACGGGGGACATCGGGGTAATTGAGCAGTTCTTC. It encodes CATGDIGVIEQFF. The J gene is TRBJ2-1, the V gene TRBV24-1; TRBD1 might be the D (6 bases). The germline V and J ends were trimmed by 10 bases and 9 bases, with 18 bases remaining between them. CDR3 length equals 13 residues. Looked up from germline, CDR1 is KGHDR and CDR2 is SFDVKD.

The J gene is TRBJ2-7, the V gene TRBV4-3; 8 nucleotides align to TRBD2. The CDR3 totals 15 residues. The junction had 8 bases not matched to a gene; V was cut back by 2 bases and J by 5 bases. CDR1 and CDR2 from the germline V gene are LGHNA and YSLEER. The CDR3 reads CASSQSQREFHEQYF. As DNA, the CDR3 is TGCGCCAGCAGCCAATCACAGCGGGAGTTCCACGAGCAGTACTTC.

In its sample, this clonotype was seen many times. The junction departs from the called germline gene at one end, perhaps through a read error. The V and J genes are TRBV4-2 and TRBJ2-7; 7 nucleotides match TRBD2. The CDR3 loop spans 12 amino acids. The germline gives CDR1 LGHNA, CDR2 YNFKEQ. The CDR3 here is CASSQDGLVTSF. The CDR3 coding sequence is TGTGCCAGCAGCCAAGATGGACTAGTAACCAGCTTC.

This clonotype was detected ten times or more. This chain links TRBV29-1 with TRBJ2-1, with 8 bases that match TRBD1. Germline CDR1 is SQVTM and CDR2 is ANQGSEA. The CDR3 spans 19 residues. The V gene end was trimmed by 4 bases and the J gene end by 1 base; junction bases not matched to a gene: 18. CDR3 amino acids: CSVALRQGSISRSYNEQFF. Written as DNA, the CDR3 is TGCAGCGTTGCCCTTCGACAGGGGTCGATTTCTCGGTCCTACAATGAGCAGTTCTTC.

The rearrangement joins TRBV10-3 to TRBJ2-7; TRBD1 or TRBD2 may be the D gene (5 bases each). The V end lost 4 bases, the J end lost 2 bases, and 12 bases lay between the germline ends. The CDR3 extends over 14 amino acids. Germline V gene data show CDR1 as ENHRY and CDR2 as SYGVKD. The CDR3 nucleotides are TGTGCCATCAGTGCTGGGGGAATCGCCTACGAGCAGTACTTC. It encodes CAISAGGIAYEQYF.

At least ten counts were recorded for this clonotype. The genes are TRBV4-2 and TRBJ2-1; the match to TRBD2 covers 11 bases. The CDR3 has 16 residues. The germline CDR1 and CDR2 sequences are LGHNA and YNFKEQ. V gave up 0 bases and J gave up 9 bases; unmatched junction bases: 7. CDR3 region: CASSQDSTSGSGEQFF. DNA for the CDR3: TGTGCCAGCAGCCAAGATAGCACTAGCGGGAGTGGTGAGCAGTTCTTC.

V usage is TRBV10-2 and J usage is TRBJ2-7; no firm D call. The V and J ends lost 8 bases and 6 bases respectively, with 20 bases between them. Germline CDR1 is WSHSY and CDR2 is SAAADI. The CDR3 is 14 amino acids. In nucleotides, the CDR3 is TGCGCCAGCGTAGCTTCCTTTGGTGGAGTCGAGCAGTACTTC. It specifies CASVASFGGVEQYF.

This clonotype turned up a few times. The V and J genes are TRBV3-1 and TRBJ2-1; TRBD1 is a possible D gene (5 bases). Per germline, CDR1 LGHDT and CDR2 YNNKEL (reference sequence). The CDR3 totals 14 residues. Trimming took off 2 bases at V and 4 bases at J, with 9 bases between the two ends. CDR3 region: CASSQRRQYNEQFF. Here the CDR3 DNA reads TGTGCCAGCAGCCAACGTCGACAGTACAATGAGCAGTTCTTC.